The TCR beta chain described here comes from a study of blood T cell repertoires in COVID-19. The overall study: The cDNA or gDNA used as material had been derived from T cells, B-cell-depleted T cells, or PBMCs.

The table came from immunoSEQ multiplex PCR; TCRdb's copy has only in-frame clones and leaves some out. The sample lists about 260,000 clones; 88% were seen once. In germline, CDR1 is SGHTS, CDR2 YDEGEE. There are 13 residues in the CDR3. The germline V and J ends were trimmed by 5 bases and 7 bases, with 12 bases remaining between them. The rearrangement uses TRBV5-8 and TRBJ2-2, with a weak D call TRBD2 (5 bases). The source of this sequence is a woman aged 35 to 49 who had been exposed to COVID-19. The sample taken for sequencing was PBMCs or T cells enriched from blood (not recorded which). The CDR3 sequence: CASRLIGIGELFF. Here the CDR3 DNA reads TGTGCCAGCAGACTGATCGGGATCGGGGAGCTGTTTTTT. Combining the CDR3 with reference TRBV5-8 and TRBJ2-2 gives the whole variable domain EAGVTQSPTHLIKTRGQQATLRCSPISGHTSVYWYQQALGLGLQFLLWYDEGEERNRGNFPPRFSGRQFPNYSSELNVNALELEDSALYLCASRLIGIGELFFGEGSRLTVL.